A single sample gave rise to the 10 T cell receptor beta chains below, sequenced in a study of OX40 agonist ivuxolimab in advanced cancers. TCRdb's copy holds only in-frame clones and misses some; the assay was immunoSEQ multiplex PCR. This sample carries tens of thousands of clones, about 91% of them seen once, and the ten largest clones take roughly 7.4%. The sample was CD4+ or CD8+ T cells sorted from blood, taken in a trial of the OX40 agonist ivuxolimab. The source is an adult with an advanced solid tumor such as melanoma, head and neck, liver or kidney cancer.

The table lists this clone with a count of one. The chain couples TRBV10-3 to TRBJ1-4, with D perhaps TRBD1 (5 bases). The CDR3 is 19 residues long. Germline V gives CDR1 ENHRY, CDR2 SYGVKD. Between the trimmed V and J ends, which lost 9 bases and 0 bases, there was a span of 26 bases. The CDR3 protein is CAILIPGPKRKTTNEKLFF. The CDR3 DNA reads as TGTGCCATTCTAATTCCGGGACCGAAAAGGAAGACAACTAATGAAAAACTGTTTTTT.

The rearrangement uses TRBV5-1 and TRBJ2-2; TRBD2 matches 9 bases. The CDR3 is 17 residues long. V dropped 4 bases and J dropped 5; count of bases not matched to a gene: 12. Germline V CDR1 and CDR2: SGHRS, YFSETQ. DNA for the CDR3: TGCGCCAGCAGCGTGGGGGCGGCTAGCGGGACGACCGGGGAGCTGTTTTTT. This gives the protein CASSVGAASGTTGELFF.

CDR3 protein: CASSPTRGQETQYF. The CDR3 coding sequence is TGCGCCAGCAGCCCCACCAGGGGACAAGAGACCCAGTACTTC. The chain joins TRBV4-1 to TRBJ2-5; D possibly corresponds to TRBD1 (6 bases). V gave up 4 bases and J gave up 2 bases, with 11 bases separating them. The CDR3 loop spans 14 amino acids. Germline values: CDR1 MGHRA, CDR2 YSYEKL.

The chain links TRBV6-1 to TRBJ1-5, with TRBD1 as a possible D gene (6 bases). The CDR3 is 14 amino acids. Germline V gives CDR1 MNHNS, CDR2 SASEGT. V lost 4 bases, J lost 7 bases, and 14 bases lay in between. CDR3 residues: CASSGGQLVQPQHF. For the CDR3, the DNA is TGTGCCAGCAGTGGTGGACAGTTAGTCCAGCCCCAGCATTTT.

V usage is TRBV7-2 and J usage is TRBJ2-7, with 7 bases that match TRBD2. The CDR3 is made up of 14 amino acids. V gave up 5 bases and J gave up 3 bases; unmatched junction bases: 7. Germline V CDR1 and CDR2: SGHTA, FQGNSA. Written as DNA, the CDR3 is TGTGCCAGCAGCCAAAGCGGCGGGAGCTACGAGCAGTACTTC. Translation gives CASSQSGGSYEQYF.

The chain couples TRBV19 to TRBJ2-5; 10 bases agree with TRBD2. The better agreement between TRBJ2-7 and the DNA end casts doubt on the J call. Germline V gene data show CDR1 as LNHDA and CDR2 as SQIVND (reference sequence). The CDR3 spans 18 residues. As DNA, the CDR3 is TGTGCCAGTAGTATAGGGACTAGCGGAACAACCTTCCCCTACGAGCAGTACTTC. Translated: CASSIGTSGTTFPYEQYF.

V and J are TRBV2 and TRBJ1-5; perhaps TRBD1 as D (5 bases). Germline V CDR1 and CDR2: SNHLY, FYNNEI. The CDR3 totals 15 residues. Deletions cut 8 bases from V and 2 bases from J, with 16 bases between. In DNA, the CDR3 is TGTGCCAGCCGCCTCCAGGGAGTTCGCAATCAGCCCCAGCATTTT. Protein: CASRLQGVRNQPQHF.

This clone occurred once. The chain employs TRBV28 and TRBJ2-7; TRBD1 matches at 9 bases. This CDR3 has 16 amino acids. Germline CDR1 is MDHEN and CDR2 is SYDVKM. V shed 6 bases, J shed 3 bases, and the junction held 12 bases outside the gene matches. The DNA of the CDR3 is TGTGCCAGCAGCGCGGCGAAGGGGACAGGGTACTACGAGCAGTACTTC. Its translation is CASSAAKGTGYYEQYF.

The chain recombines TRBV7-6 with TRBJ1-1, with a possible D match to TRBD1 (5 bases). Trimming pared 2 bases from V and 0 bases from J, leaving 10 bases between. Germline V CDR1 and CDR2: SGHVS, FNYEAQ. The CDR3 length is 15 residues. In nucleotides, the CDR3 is TGTGCCAGCAGCTTATCCGGGACGGTGAACACTGAAGCTTTCTTT. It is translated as CASSLSGTVNTEAFF.

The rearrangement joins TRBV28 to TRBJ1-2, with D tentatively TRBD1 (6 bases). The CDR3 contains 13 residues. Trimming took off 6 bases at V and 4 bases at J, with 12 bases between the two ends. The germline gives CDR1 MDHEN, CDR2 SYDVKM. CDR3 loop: CASSMTGTYGYTF. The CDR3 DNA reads TGTGCCAGCAGCATGACAGGAACCTATGGCTACACCTTC.